Shown below are 28 T cell receptor beta chains from a single sample sequenced in a study of T-cell reconstitution after alpha-beta-depleted transplantation in children. The TCRbeta library incorporated unique molecular identifiers. TCRdb itself ran the PCR reads through MiXCR, one entry per CDR3 protein. This sample has about 400,000 distinct CDR3 sequences, with over 20% found just once. The input for sequencing was PBMCs from the stem cell graft donor, taken from the stem cell graft. Every receptor here comes from a human donor who donated a stem cell graft to a child with acute myeloid leukemia.

This chain uses TRBV12-3 or TRBV12-4 with TRBJ2-1, with TRBD2 matching 7 bases. The V segment lost 2 bases and the J segment 4 bases; nucleotides outside the gene matches: 8. The CDR3 is 16 amino acids. The CDR3 DNA reads as TGTGCCAGCAGTTTATCCCGGACTAGGGTTTACAATGAGCAGTTCTTC. Its translation is CASSLSRTRVYNEQFF.

This sequence joins TRBV4-1 and TRBJ2-4; 10 bases are a match to TRBD1. V shed 2 bases and J 4 bases; nucleotides not matched to a gene: 2. This CDR3 has 15 residues. The germline V gene has CDR1 MGHRA and CDR2 YSYEKL. The CDR3 loop reads CASSQPGQGKNIQYF. In nucleotides, the CDR3 is TGCGCCAGCAGCCAACCGGGACAGGGGAAAAACATTCAGTACTTC.

The rearrangement uses TRBV29-1 and TRBJ1-5, with unresolved D. V shed 8 bases and J shed 4 bases, with 3 bases lying between them. The CDR3 length is 9 residues. Germline lookup yields CDR1 SQVTM and CDR2 ANQGSEA. The CDR3 coding sequence is TGCAGCCAAAATCAGCCCCAGCATTTT. Amino acid sequence: CSQNQPQHF.

This clonotype was recorded many times. The V call is TRBV12-3 or TRBV12-4, the J call TRBJ1-1, with 7 nucleotides matching TRBD1. The ends lost 5 bases at V and 6 bases at J; junction bases unmatched: 3. The CDR3 is 12 residues long. The CDR3 bases are TGTGCCAGCAGTCCCGGGACAGCTGAAGCTTTCTTT. Amino acids: CASSPGTAEAFF.

This clonotype appeared many times. V and J are TRBV12-3 or TRBV12-4 and TRBJ2-3, with D uncertain. V dropped 5 bases and J dropped 4 bases, with 7 bases sitting between them. The CDR3 sequence is 12 residues long. CDR3 coding DNA: TGTGCCAGCAGTGCAGACTCAGATACGCAGTATTTT. This translates into CASSADSDTQYF.

The chain recombines TRBV6-2 or TRBV6-3 with TRBJ2-1; tentatively, D is TRBD1 or TRBD2 (5 bases each). The ends were cut back, 2 bases at V and 10 bases at J, with 12 bases in the middle. This CDR3 is built from 13 residues. Germline V gene sequence: CDR1 MNHEY, CDR2 SVGEGT. This CDR3 reads CASSYGGTREQFF. As DNA, the CDR3 is TGTGCCAGCAGTTACGGTGGGACCCGAGAGCAGTTCTTC.

This clonotype showed up many times. This chain connects TRBV5-1 to TRBJ2-7, with D tentatively TRBD2 (5 bases). Deletions cut 3 bases from V and 0 bases from J, with 10 bases between. The CDR3 contains 14 residues. Germline values: CDR1 SGHRS, CDR2 YFSETQ. The CDR3 protein is CASSSAGNSYEQYF. The CDR3 nucleotides read TGCGCCAGCAGCTCGGCCGGGAACTCCTACGAGCAGTACTTC.

This sequence joins TRBV28 and TRBJ2-7, with 11 nucleotides matching TRBD2. CDR1 is MDHEN, CDR2 SYDVKM, per germline. J was trimmed by 4 bases and V by 1 base; bases with no gene match: 6. This CDR3 contains 16 residues. This CDR3 reads CASSLYPTSGAYEQYF. CDR3 nucleotide sequence: TGTGCCAGCAGTTTATATCCGACTAGCGGGGCTTACGAGCAGTACTTC.

This clonotype was recorded at least ten times. The genes are TRBV29-1 and TRBJ2-7; either TRBD1 or TRBD2 may fit D (5 bases each). V lost 4 bases, J lost 3 bases, and 13 bases lay in between. This CDR3 contains 13 residues. Germline assignment: CDR1 SQVTM and CDR2 ANQGSEA. This CDR3 reads CSVGSGRFYEQYF. CDR3 sequence (DNA): TGCAGCGTTGGTTCGGGACGGTTCTACGAGCAGTACTTC.

This chain joins TRBV25-1 and TRBJ2-1, with 7 bases identical to TRBD2. CDR3 length: 13 amino acids. CDR1 is MGHDK and CDR2 is SYGVNS in the germline V gene. The trim removed 4 bases at V and 6 bases at J, leaving 3 bases unmatched. This CDR3 reads CASSAAGVNEQFF. The CDR3 DNA reads as TGTGCCAGCAGTGCTGCGGGGGTCAATGAGCAGTTCTTC. The full variable domain, rest sourced from reference TRBV25-1 and TRBJ2-1, is EADIYQTPRYLVIGTGKKITLECSQTMGHDKMYWYQQDPGMELHLIHYSYGVNSTEKGDLSSESTVSRIRTEHFPLTLESARPSHTSQYLCASSAAGVNEQFFGPGTRLTVL.

Only a few counts were recorded for this clonotype. This chain joins TRBV20-1 and TRBJ2-5, with 13 bases identical to TRBD2. The CDR3 runs 15 residues. Germline assignment: CDR1 DFQATT and CDR2 SNEGSKA (reference sequence). CDR3 region: CSLQGLAGLQETQYF. The CDR3 DNA sequence: TGCAGCCTACAGGGACTAGCGGGACTCCAAGAGACCCAGTACTTC.

This clonotype occurred a few times. The rearrangement uses TRBV24-1 and TRBJ2-7; D call uncertain. This CDR3 has 13 amino acids. Trimming shortened V by 3 bases and J by 0 bases, and 5 bases separated the two germline ends. Germline CDR1 KGHDR, CDR2 SFDVKD. The CDR3 DNA is TGTGCCACCAGTGATGTGAGCTCCTACGAGCAGTACTTC. Amino acids: CATSDVSSYEQYF.

The V call is TRBV20-1, the J call TRBJ2-7; TRBD2 is a possible D gene (5 bases). Germline CDR1 reads DFQATT; CDR2 reads SNEGSKA (reference sequence). Trimming took off 3 bases at V and 6 bases at J, with 12 bases between the two ends. The CDR3 loop spans 12 amino acids. In DNA form, the CDR3 reads TGCAGTGCTAGGCCCCGACGGGGCGAGCAGTACTTC. It translates to CSARPRRGEQYF.

This clonotype came up a few times. The rearrangement uses TRBV6-2 or TRBV6-3 and TRBJ2-7; TRBD1 might be the D (5 bases). Trimming removed 7 bases from V and 2 bases from J, with 9 bases in between. CDR1 and CDR2 from the germline V gene are MNHEY and SVGEGT. The CDR3 length is 12 residues. CDR3 DNA: TGTGCCAGCAAGGGGCTAGCCTACGAGCAGTACTTC. Amino acid sequence: CASKGLAYEQYF.

This CDR3 reads CASSEVIGTDTQYF. CDR3 in DNA: TGCGCCAGCAGTGAGGTGATCGGCACAGATACGCAGTATTTT. The rearrangement links TRBV10-1 to TRBJ2-3; D gene ambiguous. The V end was cut by 2 bases, the J end by 1 base, with 7 bases between. The CDR3 totals 14 residues. The germline gives CDR1 WNHNN, CDR2 SYGVQD (reference sequence).

This clonotype was counted between two and nine times. J is TRBJ1-2 and V is TRBV3-1; D not resolved. The CDR3 runs to 16 residues. CDR1 and CDR2 from the germline V gene are LGHDT and YNNKEL (reference sequence). V was clipped by 1 base and J by 0 bases, with 12 bases between them. CDR3 nucleotides: TGTGCCAGCAGCCAAGTATCCGCAGGCGCTAACTATGGCTACACCTTC. Translation gives CASSQVSAGANYGYTF. The complete variable domain, with remaining parts taken from reference TRBV3-1 and TRBJ1-2, reads DTAVSQTPKYLVTQMGNDKSIKCEQNLGHDTMYWYKQDSKKFLKIMFSYNNKELIINETVPNRFSPKSPDKAHLNLHINSLELGDSAVYFCASSQVSAGANYGYTFGSGTRLTVV.

Concerning this clonotype: This may be a read error, as it is one base from a much larger clone. The gene calls are TRBV11-2 and TRBJ2-5, with D maybe TRBD1 (5 bases). The CDR3 extends over 13 amino acids. Deletions cut 4 bases from V and 2 bases from J, with 8 bases between. In germline, CDR1 is SGHAT, CDR2 FQNNGV. In DNA, the CDR3 is TGTGCCAGCAGCTCAGACAGACAAGAGACCCAGTACTTC. This gives the protein CASSSDRQETQYF. Complete variable domain (other parts from reference TRBV11-2 and TRBJ2-5): EAGVAQSPRYKIIEKRQSVAFWCNPISGHATLYWYQQILGQGPKLLIQFQNNGVVDDSQLPKDRFSAERLKGVDSTLKIQPAKLEDSAVYLCASSSDRQETQYFGPGTRLLVL.

The V call is TRBV20-1, the J call TRBJ1-5; a weak D match, TRBD1 (5 bases). V was clipped by 3 bases and J by 7 bases, with 13 bases between them. The CDR3 covers 13 residues. CDR1 DFQATT and CDR2 SNEGSKA come from the germline V gene (reference sequence). CDR3 amino acids: CSASVQGGQPQHF. The DNA for the CDR3 is TGCAGTGCTAGCGTCCAGGGAGGCCAGCCCCAGCATTTT.

This clonotype was counted many times. V usage is TRBV5-5 and J usage is TRBJ2-7, with 12 bases matching TRBD2. Germline trimming cut 0 bases from V and 10 bases from J; bases unmatched to any gene: 8. The CDR3 loop spans 15 amino acids. Germline V gene sequence: CDR1 SGHKS, CDR2 YYEKEE (reference sequence). CDR3 nucleotide sequence: TGTGCCAGCAGCTTGGATCTTCGGACTAGCGGGAACCAGTACTTC. Translating gives CASSLDLRTSGNQYF. Drawing the rest from reference TRBV5-5 and TRBJ2-7, the complete variable domain is DAGVTQSPTHLIKTRGQQVTLRCSPISGHKSVSWYQQVLGQGPQFIFQYYEKEERGRGNFPDRFSARQFPNYSSELNVNALLLGDSALYLCASSLDLRTSGNQYFGPGTRLTVT.

This clonotype was recorded a few times. The chain links TRBV5-1 to TRBJ1-2, with 9 nucleotides matching TRBD1. Losses at the gene ends were 4 bases for V and 4 bases for J; bases not matched to a gene: 17. There are 18 residues in the CDR3. CDR1 and CDR2 (germline): SGHRS, YFSETQ. In nucleotides, the CDR3 is TGCGCCAGCAGCGACCTAACGAAGACAGGGGGACTTCCCTATGGCTACACCTTC. This encodes CASSDLTKTGGLPYGYTF.

This clonotype was counted at least ten times. The chain carries TRBV7-9 and TRBJ2-1, with a weak D call TRBD2 (6 bases). The V end was cut by 1 base, the J end by 10 bases, with 11 bases between. The CDR3 sequence is 13 residues long. Germline V gives CDR1 SEHNR, CDR2 FQNEAQ (reference sequence). Here the CDR3 reads CASSLDPGDEQFF. The CDR3 region has the DNA TGTGCCAGCAGCTTAGACCCGGGGGACGAGCAGTTCTTC.

This clonotype has only a few counts. V gene TRBV4-3 combines with J gene TRBJ1-4; possibly TRBD1 for D (6 bases). CDR3 length equals 16 residues. Germline CDR1 reads LGHNA; CDR2 reads YSLEER. V shed 1 base and J shed 3 bases, with 12 bases lying between them. The CDR3 region has the DNA TGCGCCAGCAGCCAAGGCCGGGGGGCACCTAATGAAAAACTGTTTTTT. Protein: CASSQGRGAPNEKLFF.

This sequence joins TRBV7-3 and TRBJ2-1; D is possibly TRBD1 or TRBD2 (5 bases each). The length of the CDR3 is 16 residues. V was pared by 4 bases and J by 0 bases, with 13 bases between. Germline CDR1 reads SGHTA; CDR2 reads FQGTGA. In nucleotides, the CDR3 is TGTGCCAGCAGCTCCCCCGGGACGCGCTCCTACAATGAGCAGTTCTTC. Amino acids: CASSSPGTRSYNEQFF.

This clonotype was detected many times. V is TRBV5-1 and J is TRBJ2-7; no reliable D call. This CDR3 has 15 amino acids. Germline values: CDR1 SGHRS, CDR2 YFSETQ. Trimming removed 0 bases from V and 3 bases from J, with 13 bases in between. The DNA of the CDR3 is TGCGCCAGCAGCTTGGCCTCAAGCTCAAACTACGAGCAGTACTTC. Protein product: CASSLASSSNYEQYF.

There are many counts of this clonotype. The gene calls are TRBV20-1 and TRBJ2-3; 8 nucleotides align to TRBD2. V gave up 0 bases and J gave up 4 bases; unmatched junction bases: 6. Germline CDR1 reads DFQATT; CDR2 reads SNEGSKA (reference sequence). This CDR3 has 15 amino acids. DNA of the CDR3: TGCAGTGCTAGAGATGCTGCGGGAGGTCCAGATACGCAGTATTTT. Protein product: CSARDAAGGPDTQYF.

The sample holds many counts of this clonotype. V and J are TRBV10-3 and TRBJ2-7; TRBD1 might be the D (6 bases). V lost 2 bases and J lost 6, with 11 bases in between. Germline values: CDR1 ENHRY, CDR2 SYGVKD. The length of the CDR3 is 13 residues. CDR3 in amino acids: CAISEELGAEQYF. The CDR3 nucleotides are TGTGCCATCAGTGAGGAGTTGGGGGCCGAGCAGTACTTC.

CDR3 sequence (DNA): TGCAGCGTTGAAGGGGGCGGGTACTATGGCTACACCTTC. Translating gives CSVEGGGYYGYTF. The chain joins TRBV29-1 to TRBJ1-2; maybe TRBD1 (5 bases). V lost 1 base, J lost 3 bases, and 9 bases lay in between. The CDR3 loop spans 13 amino acids. CDR1 and CDR2 from the germline V gene are SQVTM and ANQGSEA. The full variable domain, with the rest looked up from reference TRBV29-1 and TRBJ1-2, is SAVISQKPSRDICQRGTSLTIQCQVDSQVTMMFWYRQQPGQSLTLIATANQGSEATYESGFVIDKFPISRPNLTFSTLTVSNMSPEDSSIYLCSVEGGGYYGYTFGSGTRLTVV.

This chain's CDR3 is CASSSSRVADTEAFF. The CDR3 coding sequence is TGCGCCAGCAGCTCGTCCAGGGTTGCGGACACTGAAGCTTTCTTT. This chain uses TRBV5-1 with TRBJ1-1; TRBD1 might be the D (5 bases). The CDR3 is 15 amino acids. The germline gives CDR1 SGHRS, CDR2 YFSETQ. The V and J ends lost 3 bases and 3 bases respectively, with 15 bases between them.